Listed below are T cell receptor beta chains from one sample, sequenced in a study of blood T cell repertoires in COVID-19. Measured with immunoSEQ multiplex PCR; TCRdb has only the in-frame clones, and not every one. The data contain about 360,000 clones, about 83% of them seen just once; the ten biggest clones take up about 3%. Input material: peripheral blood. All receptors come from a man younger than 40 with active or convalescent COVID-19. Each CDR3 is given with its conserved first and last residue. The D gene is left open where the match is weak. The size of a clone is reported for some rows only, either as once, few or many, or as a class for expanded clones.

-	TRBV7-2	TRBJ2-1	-	CASQLWGPLSYNEQFF	TGTGCCAGTCAACTATGGGGGCCGCTCTCCTACAATGAGCAGTTCTTC
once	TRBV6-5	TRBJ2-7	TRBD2	CASSYLPGRDEQYF	TGTGCCAGCAGTTACCTCCCAGGGAGGGACGAGCAGTACTTC
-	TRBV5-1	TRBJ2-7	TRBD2	CASSFGRGLAGVKTYEQYF	TGCGCCAGCAGCTTCGGCAGGGGGCTAGCGGGAGTAAAAACCTACGAGCAGTACTTC
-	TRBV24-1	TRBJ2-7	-	CATSDRGAVYPYEQYF	TGTGCCACCAGTGATCGGGGGGCAGTGTACCCCTACGAGCAGTACTTC
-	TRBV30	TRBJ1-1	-	CAWSQLVNTEAFF	TGTGCCTGGTCACAGTTGGTGAACACTGAAGCTTTCTTT
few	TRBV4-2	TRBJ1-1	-	CASGRLGNTEAFF	TGTGCCAGCGGGAGGCTTGGGAACACTGAAGCTTTCTTT
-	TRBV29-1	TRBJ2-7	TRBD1	CSVADRAAREQYF	TGCAGCGTTGCCGACAGGGCGGCAAGGGAGCAGTACTTC
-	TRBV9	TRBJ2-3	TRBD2	CASSPGLAPDTQYF	TGTGCCAGCAGCCCGGGACTAGCCCCAGATACGCAGTATTTT
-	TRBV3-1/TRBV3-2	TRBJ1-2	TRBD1	CASSPLQGDYGYTF	TGTGCCAGCAGCCCCTTACAGGGGGACTATGGCTACACCTTC
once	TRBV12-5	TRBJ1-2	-	CASGSGVASLAWSSEANYGYTF	TGTGCTAGTGGATCGGGCGTTGCCTCCCTAGCCTGGTCCAGTGAAGCTAACTATGGCTACACCTTC
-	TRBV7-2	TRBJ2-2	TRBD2	CASSLAPLAGDGELFF	TGTGCCAGCAGCTTAGCCCCTTTAGCGGGCGACGGGGAGCTGTTTTTT
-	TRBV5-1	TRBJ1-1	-	CASSLEAGSTEAFF	TGCGCCAGCAGCTTGGAGGCCGGGAGCACTGAAGCTTTCTTT
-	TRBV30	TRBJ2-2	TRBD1	CAWSVPPRDSLHTGELFF	TGTGCCTGGAGTGTCCCTCCCCGGGACAGCCTTCACACCGGGGAGCTGTTTTTT
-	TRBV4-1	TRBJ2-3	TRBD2	CASSQEGRASGGADTQYF	TGCGCCAGCAGCCAAGAGGGAAGGGCTAGCGGGGGGGCAGATACGCAGTATTTT
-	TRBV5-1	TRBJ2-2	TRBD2	CASSRGTSGHNLNTGELFF	TGCGCCAGCAGCCGGGGGACTAGCGGACATAACCTAAACACCGGGGAGCTGTTTTTT
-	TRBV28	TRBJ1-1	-	CASSLGQGYEAFF	TGTGCCAGCAGTTTGGGCCAGGGTTATGAAGCTTTCTTT
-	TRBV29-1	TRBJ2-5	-	CSVKLGEETQYF	TGCAGCGTCAAACTAGGAGAAGAGACCCAGTACTTC